This T cell receptor (beta chain) was obtained from a study of spatial heterogeneity in lung cancer (dated by TCRdb to the late 2010s). The study in broad terms: More beta-chain than alpha-chain transcripts were consistently detected, likely reflecting higher beta-chain transcript abundance. In tumor regions, TCR transcript counts showed a strong correlation with a T cell transcriptional module score from matched bulk RNA-seq. In the raw uncorrected reads, each unique combination of TCR and UMI appeared more than ten times on average. In non-small cell lung cancer, the study made a quantitative comparison of TCR alpha and beta repertoires among multiple tumor regions, matched nontumor lung and blood. Nonsynonymous mutation counts, determined by whole-exome sequencing of tumor tissue, were related to features of the TCR repertoire. At surgery, hundreds of tumor regions, 64 matched nontumor lung samples and 45 to 60 PBMC samples were TCR-sequenced for both alpha and beta chains. Beyond this particular receptor, the publication reports: Confirming at a functional level the hypothesis that regional TCRs recognize regional mutations was considered to require additional single-cell paired TCR alpha and beta sequencing. Counts of ubiquitous and regional expanded TCRs were found to correlate with counts of ubiquitous and regional nonsynonymous mutations, respectively. TCR-seq coverage of tumor T cells was estimated to be only roughly 7.3% for alpha chains and more than 11% for beta chains. A correlation was observed between the number of expanded intratumoral alpha and beta TCRs and the tumor nonsynonymous mutation count.

This sample's time point label indicates: sample taken at primary tumor resection. The donors were 70 or so patients from the lung TRACERx cohort who had early-stage, untreated non-small cell lung cancer. Without any cell sorting, TCR sequencing was performed on whole RNA extracted either from tumor and nontumor lung tissue or from cryopreserved PBMC samples. Only patients with enough RNA available from two or more tumor regions were chosen for TCR sequencing. Before being selected, tumor and adjacent nontumor lung specimens were reviewed by a lung pathologist. Library preparation used 5' RACE. The sequencer was a NextSeq 500. To allow correction of PCR and sequencing errors, the TCR library protocol tagged every TCR cDNA molecule with a unique molecular identifier. On the study's bioinformatics: Decombinator tools were used for TCR identification, UMI-based error correction and CDR3 extraction. Expanded TCRs were defined as those above a frequency of 2 per 1,000, corresponding to the top 1% of the tumor frequency distribution. Expanded tumor TCRs statistically deemed absent (corrected P<0.05) from at least one tumor region were classed as regional, and all other expanded tumor TCRs were classed as ubiquitous. Renyi diversity was calculated using the R vegan package after each repertoire was subsampled 100 times to 5,000 TCRs. CDR3 similarity networks were built from amino acid triplet string-kernel similarity, connecting CDR3s with pairwise similarity above 0.82. TCRdb passed the public sequencing reads through fastp at Q25 and MiXCR, retaining productive beta sequences. Records with the same CDR3 protein are collapsed into one entry carrying the most frequent genes and DNA. The V and J calls follow TCRdb's processing rather than the paper's. This sample holds 2,000 to 3,000 distinct CDR3 sequences; 15% to 20% were observed only once. The ten largest clones capture 9.5% of the sample.

V is reduced by 6 bases and J by 4 bases, leaving a spacing of 15 bases between them. CDR3 length: 13 amino acids, cysteine to phenylalanine. Just CDR3 DNA is preserved here, 39 bases in frame from base 1. The germline V gene sets CDR1 to SQVTM and CDR2 to ANQGSEA. Ten or more counts support this clonotype. This clone's antigen is unknown. No much larger clone is present one base from it, and per-base qualities are unavailable. The sequence was collected from a male donor with early-stage non-small cell lung cancer. The specimen was lung tumor tissue, collected at surgery. The chain was built from TRBV29-1 and TRBJ2-5; the D gene cannot be named for sure. This receptor carries the CDR3 CSVSDPVVETQYF. The DNA is TGCAGCGTCTCAGACCCGGTGGTAGAGACCCAGTACTTC.